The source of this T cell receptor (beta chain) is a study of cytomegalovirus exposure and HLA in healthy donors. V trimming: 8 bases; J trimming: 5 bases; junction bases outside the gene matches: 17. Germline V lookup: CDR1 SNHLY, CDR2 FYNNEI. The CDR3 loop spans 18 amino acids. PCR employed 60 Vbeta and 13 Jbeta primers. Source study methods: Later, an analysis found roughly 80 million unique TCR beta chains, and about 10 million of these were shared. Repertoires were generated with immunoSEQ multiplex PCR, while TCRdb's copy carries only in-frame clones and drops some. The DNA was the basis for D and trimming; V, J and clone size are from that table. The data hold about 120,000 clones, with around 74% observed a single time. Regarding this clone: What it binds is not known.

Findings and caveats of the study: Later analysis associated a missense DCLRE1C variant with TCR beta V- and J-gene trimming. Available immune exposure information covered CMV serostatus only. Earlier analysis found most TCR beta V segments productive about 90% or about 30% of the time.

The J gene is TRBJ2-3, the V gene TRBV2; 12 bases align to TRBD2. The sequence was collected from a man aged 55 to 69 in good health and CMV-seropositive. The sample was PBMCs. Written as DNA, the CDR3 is TGTGCCAGCCGGGCGGGGGGGCTAGCGGGAGGGACGAGAGATACGCAGTATTTT. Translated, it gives CASRAGGLAGGTRDTQYF.